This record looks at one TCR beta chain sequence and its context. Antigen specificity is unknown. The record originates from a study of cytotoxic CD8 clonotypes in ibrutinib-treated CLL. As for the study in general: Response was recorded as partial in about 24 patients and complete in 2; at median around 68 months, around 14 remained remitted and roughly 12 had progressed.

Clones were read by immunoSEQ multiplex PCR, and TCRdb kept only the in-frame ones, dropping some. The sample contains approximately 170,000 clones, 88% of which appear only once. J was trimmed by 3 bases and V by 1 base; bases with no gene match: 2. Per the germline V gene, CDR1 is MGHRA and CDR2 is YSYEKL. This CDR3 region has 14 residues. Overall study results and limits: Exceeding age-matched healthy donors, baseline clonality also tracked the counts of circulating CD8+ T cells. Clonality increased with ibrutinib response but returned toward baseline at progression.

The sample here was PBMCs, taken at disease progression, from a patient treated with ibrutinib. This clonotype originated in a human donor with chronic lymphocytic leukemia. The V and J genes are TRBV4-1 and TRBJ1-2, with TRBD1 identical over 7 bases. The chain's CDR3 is CASSQVGTDYGYTF. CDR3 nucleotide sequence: TGCGCCAGCAGCCAAGTAGGGACAGACTATGGCTACACCTTC.